These 22 T cell receptor beta chains were sequenced from one sample in a study of blood T cell repertoires in COVID-19. The assay was immunoSEQ multiplex PCR, and TCRdb's table has in-frame clones only and misses some. The sample holds a few hundred thousand clones; about 90% are singletons and the top ten take over 1%. The specimen sequenced was PBMCs or T cells enriched from blood (not recorded which). Every receptor here comes from a man aged 25 to 45 who had recovered from COVID-19.

The chain employs TRBV7-9 and TRBJ1-5; no clear D gene. The germline gives CDR1 SEHNR, CDR2 FQNEAQ (reference sequence). Deletions cut 5 bases from V and 3 bases from J, with 14 bases between. The CDR3 runs 15 residues. The CDR3 coding sequence is TGTGCCAGCAGCCAAGACGGGATGGCCAATCAGCCCCAGCATTTT. Protein product: CASSQDGMANQPQHF.

V gene TRBV11-3 combines with J gene TRBJ2-5; the match to TRBD2 covers 8 bases. From germline, CDR1 is SGHNT and CDR2 YENEEA. The CDR3 extends over 23 amino acids. J lost 10 bases, V lost 0 bases, and 34 bases had no gene match. CDR3 sequence reads: CASSLDAGGGAASFQEIHGSQYF. Here the CDR3 DNA reads TGTGCCAGCAGCTTAGATGCGGGAGGCGGAGCCGCCTCCTTTCAAGAGATTCACGGGAGCCAGTACTTC. Full variable domain (missing parts from reference TRBV11-3 and TRBJ2-5): EAGVVQSPRYKIIEKKQPVAFWCNPISGHNTLYWYLQNLGQGPELLIRYENEEAVDDSQLPKDRFSAERLKGVDSTLKIQPAELGDSAVYLCASSLDAGGGAASFQEIHGSQYFGPGTRLLVL.

This chain connects TRBV5-6 to TRBJ2-7, with TRBD1 as a possible D gene (6 bases). The CDR3 runs to 16 residues. Germline CDR1 SGHDT, CDR2 YYEEEE. Trimming cost V 3 bases and J 0 bases, with 16 bases left between them. The CDR3 nucleotides are TGTGCCAGCAGCTGGGGACACCCATGGAGCTCCTACGAGCAGTACTTC. This translates into CASSWGHPWSSYEQYF. The whole variable domain, filled in from reference TRBV5-6 and TRBJ2-7, reads DAGVTQSPTHLIKTRGQQVTLRCSPKSGHDTVSWYQQALGQGPQFIFQYYEEEERQRGNFPDRFSGHQFPNYSSELNVNALLLGDSALYLCASSWGHPWSSYEQYFGPGTRLTVT.

The chain carries TRBV7-8 and TRBJ1-1; D perhaps matches TRBD1 (5 bases). This CDR3 spans 16 amino acids. CDR1 is SGHVS, CDR2 FQNEAQ, per germline. V lost 1 base, J lost 1 base, and 13 bases lay in between. The CDR3: CASSLVSGIPNTEAFF. The CDR3 coding sequence is TGTGCCAGCAGCTTAGTCTCAGGGATCCCGAACACTGAAGCTTTCTTT.

The chain combines TRBV5-1 with TRBJ1-6, with 7 bases lining up with TRBD1. Germline V lookup: CDR1 SGHRS, CDR2 YFSETQ. The junction had 18 bases not matched to a gene; V was cut back by 4 bases and J by 2 bases. The CDR3 contains 20 residues. CDR3 sequence: CASSATTQRQGGAYNSPLHF. Written as DNA, the CDR3 is TGCGCCAGCAGCGCAACAACTCAAAGACAGGGTGGCGCCTATAATTCACCCCTCCACTTT.

The chain combines TRBV7-8 with TRBJ2-5, with 11 nucleotides matching TRBD1. Trimming removed 5 bases from V and 7 bases from J; junction bases left unmatched: 9. The CDR3 runs 15 residues. Germline CDR1 and CDR2: SGHVS and FQNEAQ. Written as DNA, the CDR3 is TGTGCCAGCAGCGGTCGGACAGGGGGCCCTGGGACCCAGTACTTC. It encodes CASSGRTGGPGTQYF.

The chain links TRBV10-3 to TRBJ2-5, with D perhaps matching TRBD2 (6 bases). The V and J ends lost 8 bases and 3 bases respectively, with 16 bases between them. Germline lookup yields CDR1 ENHRY and CDR2 SYGVKD. The CDR3 sequence is 14 residues long. CDR3 region: CAIGRLEGKETQYF. In nucleotides, the CDR3 is TGTGCCATCGGCAGACTAGAAGGGAAAGAGACCCAGTACTTC.

The chain joins TRBV6-5 to TRBJ2-2; a possible D gene is TRBD1 (6 bases). CDR3 size: 15 residues. Germline values: CDR1 MNHEY, CDR2 SVGAGI. V lost 6 bases and J 1 base, leaving 12 bases between the germline ends. DNA for the CDR3: TGTGCCAGCAGCCCGAGGACAGAGAACACCGGGGAGCTGTTTTTT. Translated, it gives CASSPRTENTGELFF.

V is TRBV5-6 and J is TRBJ2-1; D may be TRBD1 (5 bases). This CDR3 has 15 residues. In germline, CDR1 is SGHDT, CDR2 YYEEEE. Trimming stripped 0 bases from V and 3 bases from J, with 10 bases between. In DNA, the CDR3 is TGTGCCAGCAGCTTGGGCCCACAGGACTACAATGAGCAGTTCTTC. Its translation: CASSLGPQDYNEQFF.

This chain connects TRBV4-1 to TRBJ1-1; 11 bases are a match to TRBD1. The CDR3 is 18 amino acids. CDR1 MGHRA and CDR2 YSYEKL come from the germline V gene. J gave up 3 bases and V 1 base, and 10 bases lay outside the gene matches. The CDR3 loop is CASSQGPGQGVTDTEAFF. CDR3 DNA: TGCGCCAGCAGCCAAGGCCCGGGACAGGGGGTGACCGACACTGAAGCTTTCTTT.

J is TRBJ2-7 and V is TRBV29-1; possible D gene TRBD1, 6 bases. Germline V lookup: CDR1 SQVTM, CDR2 ANQGSEA. The CDR3 sequence is 13 residues long. Trimming shortened V by 7 bases and J by 0 bases, and 13 bases separated the two germline ends. CDR3 sequence: CSGLDRSSYEQYF. In nucleotides, the CDR3 is TGCAGCGGGCTAGACAGGAGCTCCTACGAGCAGTACTTC.

The V and J genes are TRBV5-1 and TRBJ2-5; 8 nucleotides align to TRBD2. The V and J ends lost 2 bases and 4 bases, in that order; junction bases with no gene match: 4. This CDR3 region has 14 residues. CDR1 is SGHRS, CDR2 YFSETQ, per germline. The CDR3, as DNA: TGCGCCAGCAGCTTCCGGCTAGCGGGAGAGACCCAGTACTTC. Protein: CASSFRLAGETQYF.

Only one count was recorded for this clone. The chain links TRBV5-4 to TRBJ2-1; 15 bases are a match to TRBD2. The V gene's germline CDR1 is SGHNT and CDR2 YYREEE (reference sequence). The CDR3 contains 15 residues. The J segment lost 9 bases and the V segment lost 3 bases, leaving 4 bases of the junction unmatched. CDR3 nucleotides: TGTGCCAGCAGCTGGGGACTAGCGGGGGGCGGTGAGCAGTTCTTC. Protein: CASSWGLAGGGEQFF. The whole variable domain, filled in from reference TRBV5-4 and TRBJ2-1, reads ETGVTQSPTHLIKTRGQQVTLRCSSQSGHNTVSWYQQALGQGPQFIFQYYREEENGRGNFPPRFSGLQFPNYSSELNVNALELDDSALYLCASSWGLAGGGEQFFGPGTRLTVL.

This chain connects TRBV19 to TRBJ2-1, with D maybe TRBD2 (6 bases). The CDR3 spans 15 residues. V was shortened by 2 bases and J by 7 bases, with 15 bases between the two germline ends. Germline CDR1 and CDR2: LNHDA and SQIVND (reference sequence). The DNA of the CDR3 is TGTGCCAGTAGTATACCACCGGGACTTAAGAATGAGCAGTTCTTC. Encoded protein: CASSIPPGLKNEQFF.

J is TRBJ2-1 and V is TRBV19, with 9 bases lining up with TRBD1. J lost 8 bases, V lost 8 bases, and 13 bases had no gene match. In germline, CDR1 is LNHDA, CDR2 SQIVND (reference sequence). The CDR3 sequence is 15 residues long. The DNA of the CDR3 is TGTGCCAGTCTTCCGGGACAGGGAGCTGTCCATGAGCAGTTCTTC. It specifies CASLPGQGAVHEQFF.

V is TRBV6-6 and J is TRBJ2-2, with D possibly matching TRBD1 (5 bases). The CDR3 runs 14 residues. Germline V gene sequence: CDR1 MNHNY, CDR2 SVGAGI (reference sequence). Trimming took off 7 bases at V and 1 base at J, with 10 bases between the two ends. The CDR3 region has the DNA TGTGCCAGCACCCTCGGACAGAACACCGGGGAGCTGTTTTTT. Protein: CASTLGQNTGELFF.

CDR3 nucleotide sequence: TGTGCCAGCAGCTTAGGCTCGACAGGGTACACAGATACGCAGTATTTT. Protein: CASSLGSTGYTDTQYF. This chain connects TRBV7-9 to TRBJ2-3, with 7 bases matching TRBD1. Per germline, CDR1 SEHNR and CDR2 FQNEAQ (reference sequence). CDR3 size: 16 residues. Trimming at V came to 1 base and at J to 2 bases, leaving 6 bases not matched to a gene.

This clone was detected a few times. The V and J genes are TRBV7-9 and TRBJ1-2, with unresolved D. Trimming stripped 5 bases from V and 6 bases from J, with 16 bases between. The CDR3 spans 14 residues. Germline lookup yields CDR1 SEHNR and CDR2 FQNEAQ (reference sequence). The chain's CDR3 is CASSRWGDLDGYTF. The CDR3, as DNA: TGTGCCAGCAGCCGCTGGGGAGACCTGGATGGCTACACCTTC.

This clone was seen more than once but under ten times. The V gene is TRBV28, the J gene TRBJ2-4; possible D gene TRBD1, 6 bases. CDR1 is MDHEN, CDR2 SYDVKM, per germline. This CDR3 has 13 amino acids. V was pared by 4 bases and J by 11 bases, with 15 bases between. The CDR3 is CASSSPTGLVQYF. CDR3 sequence (DNA): TGTGCCAGCAGTTCCCCGACAGGTTTGGTTCAGTACTTC.

The genes are TRBV7-9 and TRBJ2-1; TRBD1 aligns across 7 bases. CDR1 is SEHNR and CDR2 is FQNEAQ in the germline V gene (reference sequence). This CDR3 spans 12 amino acids. V gave up 0 bases and J gave up 15 bases; unmatched junction bases: 5. The chain's CDR3 is CASSLAEGQMFF. Written as DNA, the CDR3 is TGTGCCAGCAGCTTAGCCGAGGGACAGATGTTCTTC.

This clone has only one observation. The gene calls are TRBV9 and TRBJ2-1, with TRBD2 matching over 7 bases. The CDR3 length is 16 residues. V dropped 2 bases and J dropped 1; count of bases not matched to a gene: 6. Germline CDR1 is SGDLS and CDR2 is YYNGEE. The CDR3 loop reads CASSVTGRGSYNEQFF. The CDR3 region has the DNA TGTGCCAGCAGCGTCACGGGGCGGGGGTCCTACAATGAGCAGTTCTTC.

The chain employs TRBV11-2 and TRBJ1-1; D call uncertain. The CDR3 is 14 residues long. The germline V gene encodes CDR1 SGHAT and CDR2 FQNNGV. Trimming stripped 5 bases from V and 8 bases from J, with 18 bases between. The CDR3 loop is CASSLQNGVREAFF. In DNA form, the CDR3 reads TGTGCCAGCAGCCTCCAAAACGGGGTACGCGAAGCTTTCTTT.